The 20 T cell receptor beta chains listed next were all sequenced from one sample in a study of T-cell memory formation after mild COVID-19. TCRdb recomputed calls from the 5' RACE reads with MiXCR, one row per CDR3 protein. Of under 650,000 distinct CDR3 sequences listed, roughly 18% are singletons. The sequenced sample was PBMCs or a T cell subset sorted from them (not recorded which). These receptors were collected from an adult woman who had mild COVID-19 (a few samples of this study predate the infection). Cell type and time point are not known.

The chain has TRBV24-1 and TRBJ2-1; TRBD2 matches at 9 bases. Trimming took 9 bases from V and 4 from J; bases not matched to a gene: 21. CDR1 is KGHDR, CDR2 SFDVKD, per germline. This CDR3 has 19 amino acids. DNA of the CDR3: TGTGCCACCGGAGGGGTTCTGGCGGGAGGGCCGGAATTGTACAATGAGCAGTTCTTC. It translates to CATGGVLAGGPELYNEQFF.

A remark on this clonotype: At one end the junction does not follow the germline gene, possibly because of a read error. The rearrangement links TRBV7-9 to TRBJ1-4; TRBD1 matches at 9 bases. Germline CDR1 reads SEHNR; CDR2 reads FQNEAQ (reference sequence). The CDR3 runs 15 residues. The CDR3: CASSLGTGSNEKMFF. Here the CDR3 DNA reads TGTGCCAGCAGCTTGGGGACAGGGTCTAATGAAAAAATGTTTTTT.

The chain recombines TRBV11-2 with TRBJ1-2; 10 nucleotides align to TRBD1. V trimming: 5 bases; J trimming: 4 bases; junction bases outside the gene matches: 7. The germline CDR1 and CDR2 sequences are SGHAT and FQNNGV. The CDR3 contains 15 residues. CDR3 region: CASSLPGTGAYGYTF. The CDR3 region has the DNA TGTGCCAGCAGCCTCCCGGGGACAGGGGCCTATGGCTACACCTTC.

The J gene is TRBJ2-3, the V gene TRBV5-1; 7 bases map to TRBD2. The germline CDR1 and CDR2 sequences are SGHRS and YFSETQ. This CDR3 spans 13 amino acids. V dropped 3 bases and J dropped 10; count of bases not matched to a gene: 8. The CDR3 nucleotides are TGCGCCAGCAGCTCAAGCGGGGTGGGATCGCAGTATTTT. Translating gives CASSSSGVGSQYF.

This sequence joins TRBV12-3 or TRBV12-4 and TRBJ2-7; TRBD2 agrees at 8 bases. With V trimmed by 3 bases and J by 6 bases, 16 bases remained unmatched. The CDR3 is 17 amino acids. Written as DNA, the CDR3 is TGTGCCAGCAGTTTGGGCCTACTGACTAGCGCTAGGCGCGAGCAGTACTTC. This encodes CASSLGLLTSARREQYF.

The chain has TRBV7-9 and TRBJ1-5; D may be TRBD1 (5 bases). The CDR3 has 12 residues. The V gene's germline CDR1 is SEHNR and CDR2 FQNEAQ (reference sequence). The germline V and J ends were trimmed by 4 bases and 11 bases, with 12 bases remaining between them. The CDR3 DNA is TGTGCCAGCAGCTCGGACATTCAAGCCCAGCATTTT. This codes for CASSSDIQAQHF. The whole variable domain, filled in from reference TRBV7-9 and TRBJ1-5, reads DTGVSQNPRHKITKRGQNVTFRCDPISEHNRLYWYRQTLGQGPEFLTYFQNEAQLEKSRLLSDRFSAERPKGSFSTLEIQRTEQGDSAMYLCASSSDIQAQHFGDGTRLSIL.

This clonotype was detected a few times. CDR3 bases: TGTGCCTGGAGTTCGGAAACCGGTGAGCAGTTCTTC. Encoded protein: CAWSSETGEQFF. The rearrangement links TRBV30 to TRBJ2-1; no clear D gene. Between the trimmed V and J ends, which lost 2 bases and 9 bases, there was a span of 11 bases. Germline CDR1 is GTSNPN and CDR2 is SVGIG (reference sequence). CDR3 size: 12 residues.

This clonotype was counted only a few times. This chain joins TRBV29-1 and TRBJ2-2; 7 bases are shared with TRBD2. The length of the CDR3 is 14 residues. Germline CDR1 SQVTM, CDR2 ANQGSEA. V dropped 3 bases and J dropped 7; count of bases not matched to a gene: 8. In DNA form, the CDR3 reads TGCAGCGTTGAGCCCGGATCGGGGGGCGGGGAGCTGTTTTTT. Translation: CSVEPGSGGGELFF.

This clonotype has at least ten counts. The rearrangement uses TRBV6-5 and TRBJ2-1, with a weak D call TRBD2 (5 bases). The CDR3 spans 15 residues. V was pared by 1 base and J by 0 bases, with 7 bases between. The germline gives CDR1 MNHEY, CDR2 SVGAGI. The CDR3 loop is CASSYYRGSYNEQFF. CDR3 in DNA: TGTGCCAGCAGTTACTACCGGGGCTCCTACAATGAGCAGTTCTTC.

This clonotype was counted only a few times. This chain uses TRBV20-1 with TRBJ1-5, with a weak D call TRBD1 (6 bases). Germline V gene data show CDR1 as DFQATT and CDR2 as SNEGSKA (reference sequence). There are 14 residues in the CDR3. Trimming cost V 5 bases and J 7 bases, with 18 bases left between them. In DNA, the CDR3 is TGCAGTGCTGCCTCGGGGGCCCCGGACCAGCCCCAGCATTTT. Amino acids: CSAASGAPDQPQHF.

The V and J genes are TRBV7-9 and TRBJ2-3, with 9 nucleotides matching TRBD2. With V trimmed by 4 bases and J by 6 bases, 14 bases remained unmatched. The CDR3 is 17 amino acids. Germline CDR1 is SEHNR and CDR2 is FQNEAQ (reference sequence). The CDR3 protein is CASSSSGGNRNYDTQYF. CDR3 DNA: TGTGCCAGCAGCTCCAGCGGGGGGAACAGGAATTACGATACGCAGTATTTT.

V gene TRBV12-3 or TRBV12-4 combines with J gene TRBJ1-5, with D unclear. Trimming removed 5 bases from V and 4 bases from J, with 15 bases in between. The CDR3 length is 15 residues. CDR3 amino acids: CASSPPDTGNQPQHF. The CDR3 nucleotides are TGTGCCAGCAGTCCCCCTGACACGGGAAATCAGCCCCAGCATTTT.

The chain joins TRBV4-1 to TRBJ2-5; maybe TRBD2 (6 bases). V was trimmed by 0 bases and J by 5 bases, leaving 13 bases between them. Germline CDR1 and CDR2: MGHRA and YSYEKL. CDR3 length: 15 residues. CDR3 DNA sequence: TGCGCCAGCAGCCAAGATGGCTTTGGGAGGGAGACCCAGTACTTC. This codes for CASSQDGFGRETQYF.

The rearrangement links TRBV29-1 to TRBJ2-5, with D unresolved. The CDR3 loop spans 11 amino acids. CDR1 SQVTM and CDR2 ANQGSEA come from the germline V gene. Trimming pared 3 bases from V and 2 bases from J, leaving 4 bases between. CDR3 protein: CSVDVQETQYF. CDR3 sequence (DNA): TGCAGCGTTGATGTTCAAGAGACCCAGTACTTC.

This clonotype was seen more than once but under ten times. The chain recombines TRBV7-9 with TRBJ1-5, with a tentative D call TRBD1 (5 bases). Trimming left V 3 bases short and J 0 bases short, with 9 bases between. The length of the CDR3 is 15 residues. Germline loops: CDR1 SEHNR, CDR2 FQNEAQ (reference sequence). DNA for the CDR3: TGTGCCAGCAGCTTGGGGACGGCTAGCAATCAGCCCCAGCATTTT. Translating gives CASSLGTASNQPQHF.

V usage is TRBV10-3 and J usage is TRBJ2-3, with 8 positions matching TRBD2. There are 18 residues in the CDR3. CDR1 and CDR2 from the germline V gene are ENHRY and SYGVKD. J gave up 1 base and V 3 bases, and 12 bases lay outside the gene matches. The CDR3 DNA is TGTGCCATCAGTGAAAACACTATCCTAGCGGGCCGCACAGATACGCAGTATTTT. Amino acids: CAISENTILAGRTDTQYF.

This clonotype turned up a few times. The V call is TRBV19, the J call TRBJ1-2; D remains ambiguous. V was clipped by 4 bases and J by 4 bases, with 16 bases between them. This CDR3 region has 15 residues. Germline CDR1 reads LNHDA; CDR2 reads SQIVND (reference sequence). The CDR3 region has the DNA TGTGCCAGTAGTAAGGGCATCGCCAACCTCTATGGCTACACCTTC. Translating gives CASSKGIANLYGYTF.

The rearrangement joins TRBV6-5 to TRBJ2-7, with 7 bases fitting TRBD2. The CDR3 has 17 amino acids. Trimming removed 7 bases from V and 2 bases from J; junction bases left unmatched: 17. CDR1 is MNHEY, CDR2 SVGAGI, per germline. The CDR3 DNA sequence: TGTGCCAGCACCTACCTGGGACTACCGACTCCCCCCTACGAGCAGTACTTC. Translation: CASTYLGLPTPPYEQYF.

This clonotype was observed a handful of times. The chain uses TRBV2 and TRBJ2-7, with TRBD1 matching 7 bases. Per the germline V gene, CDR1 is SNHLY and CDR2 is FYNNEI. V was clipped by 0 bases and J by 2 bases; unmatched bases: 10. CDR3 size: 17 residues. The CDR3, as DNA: TGTGCCAGCAGTGAAGCGCTATGGGACAGAAGAGCCTACGAGCAGTACTTC. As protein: CASSEALWDRRAYEQYF. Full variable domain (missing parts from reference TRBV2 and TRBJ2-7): EPEVTQTPSHQVTQMGQEVILRCVPISNHLYFYWYRQILGQKVEFLVSFYNNEISEKSEIFDDQFSVERPDGSNFTLKIRSTKLEDSAMYFCASSEALWDRRAYEQYFGPGTRLTVT.

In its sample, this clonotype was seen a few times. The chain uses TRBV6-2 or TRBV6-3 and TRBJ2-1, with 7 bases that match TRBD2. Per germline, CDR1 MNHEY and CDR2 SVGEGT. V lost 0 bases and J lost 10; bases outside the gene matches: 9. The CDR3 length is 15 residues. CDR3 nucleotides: TGTGCCAGCAGTTACTCTCGGGCGGGAGTTGAGGAGCAGTTCTTC. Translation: CASSYSRAGVEEQFF.